What follows are 10 T cell receptor beta chains derived from one specimen sequenced in a study of blood T cell repertoires in COVID-19. The assay was immunoSEQ multiplex PCR, and TCRdb's table has in-frame clones only and misses some. Here the sample spans hundreds of thousands of clones, roughly 85% being singletons. The sample taken for sequencing was peripheral blood. These receptors were taken from a woman aged 25 to 45 with active or convalescent COVID-19.

The chain combines TRBV14 with TRBJ1-5; maybe TRBD1 (5 bases). V lost 7 bases, J lost 7 bases, and 11 bases lay in between. The CDR3 is 12 amino acids. The germline CDR1 and CDR2 sequences are SGHDN and FVKESK. Here the CDR3 DNA reads TGTGCCAGCACCTCAGGGTTCCAGCCCCAGCATTTT. It encodes CASTSGFQPQHF.

The chain recombines TRBV6-5 with TRBJ1-3; D uncertain. The CDR3 is 16 amino acids. Germline lookup yields CDR1 MNHEY and CDR2 SVGAGI. Trimming took 4 bases from V and 0 from J, leaving 13 bases between them. For the CDR3, the DNA is TGTGCCAGCAGTTTTCTATTGGGAGACTCTGGAAACACCATATATTTT. Translated: CASSFLLGDSGNTIYF.

This clone was picked up many times. The V and J genes are TRBV6-1 and TRBJ1-1; 7 bases align to TRBD1. The germline V gene encodes CDR1 MNHNS and CDR2 SASEGT. V dropped 1 base and J dropped 1; count of bases not matched to a gene: 3. CDR3 length: 15 residues. The CDR3 sequence: CASSEETGENTEAFF. The DNA for the CDR3 is TGTGCCAGCAGTGAAGAAACAGGGGAGAACACTGAAGCTTTCTTT.

CDR3: CASSQMGQGARGYTF. CDR3 coding DNA: TGTGCCAGCAGCCAGATGGGACAGGGGGCTCGCGGCTACACCTTC. The chain couples TRBV3-1 (or the pseudogene TRBV3-2) to TRBJ1-2; 12 bases fit TRBD1. The CDR3 extends over 15 amino acids. Per germline, CDR1 LGHDT and CDR2 YNNKEL (reference sequence). V was clipped by 3 bases and J by 8 bases; unmatched bases: 7.

The V gene is TRBV4-1, the J gene TRBJ2-1; no clear D. Deletions cut 1 base from V and 0 bases from J, with 13 bases between. Per the germline V gene, CDR1 is MGHRA and CDR2 is YSYEKL. This CDR3 has 17 residues. The CDR3 region has the DNA TGCGCCAGCAGCCAAGGATCGTACAGAAGCTCCTACAATGAGCAGTTCTTC. Protein sequence: CASSQGSYRSSYNEQFF.

This clone appeared once. The chain couples TRBV19 to TRBJ2-3, with D possibly being TRBD2 (6 bases). V lost 6 bases, J lost 2 bases, and 12 bases lay in between. Germline CDR1 LNHDA, CDR2 SQIVND (reference sequence). The CDR3 runs 14 residues. The chain's CDR3 is CASSGGSFTDTQYF. The CDR3 nucleotides are TGTGCCAGTAGCGGGGGATCTTTCACAGATACGCAGTATTTT.

The chain recombines TRBV28 with TRBJ1-1; tentative D call: TRBD1 (5 bases). From germline, CDR1 is MDHEN and CDR2 SYDVKM. This CDR3 is 13 amino acids long. V was clipped by 7 bases and J by 0 bases, with 9 bases between them. Written as DNA, the CDR3 is TGTGCCAGCAAAGACAGCCTGAACACTGAAGCTTTCTTT. This gives the protein CASKDSLNTEAFF.

With respect to this clone: The sample carries other DNA sequences with the same CDR3. The rearrangement links TRBV5-1 to TRBJ2-5; the D gene is possibly TRBD1 (5 bases). With 0 bases removed from V and 4 bases from J, the gap between germline ends came to 13 bases. Germline V gives CDR1 SGHRS, CDR2 YFSETQ. The CDR3 is made up of 15 amino acids. The CDR3 region has the DNA TGCGCCAGCAGCTTGGCCGGCAGGGTCGGAGAGACCCAGTACTTC. Encoded protein: CASSLAGRVGETQYF.

In its sample, this clone was seen a few times. This rearrangement joins TRBV7-9 to TRBJ1-5; 8 nucleotides match TRBD1. The CDR3 covers 14 residues. J was trimmed by 1 base and V by 5 bases; bases with no gene match: 1. Germline V gene sequence: CDR1 SEHNR, CDR2 FQNEAQ (reference sequence). The CDR3 sequence is CASSTGGSNQPQHF. The CDR3 bases are TGTGCCAGCAGCACAGGGGGGAGCAATCAGCCCCAGCATTTT.

The chain joins TRBV6-2 or TRBV6-3 to TRBJ1-2, with D uncertain. The V and J ends lost 4 bases and 6 bases respectively, with 12 bases between them. Germline CDR1 reads MNHEY; CDR2 reads SVGEGT. This CDR3 has 13 amino acids. CDR3 amino acids: CASSWRVLDGYTF. Here the CDR3 DNA reads TGTGCCAGCAGTTGGAGGGTGCTGGATGGCTACACCTTC.